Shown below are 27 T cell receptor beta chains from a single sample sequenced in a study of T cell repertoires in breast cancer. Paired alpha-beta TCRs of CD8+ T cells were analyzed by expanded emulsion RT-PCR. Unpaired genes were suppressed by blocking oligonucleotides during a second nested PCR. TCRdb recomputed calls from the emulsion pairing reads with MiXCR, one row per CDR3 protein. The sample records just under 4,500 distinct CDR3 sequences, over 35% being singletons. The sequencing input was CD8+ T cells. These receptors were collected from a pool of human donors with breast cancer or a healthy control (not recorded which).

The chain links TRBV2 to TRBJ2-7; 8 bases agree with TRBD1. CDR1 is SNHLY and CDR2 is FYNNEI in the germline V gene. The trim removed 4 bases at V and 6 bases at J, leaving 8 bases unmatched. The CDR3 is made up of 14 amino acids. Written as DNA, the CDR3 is TGTGCCAGCAGTGTCAATCAGGGGGCGAGCGAGCAGTACGTC. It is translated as CASSVNQGASEQYV.

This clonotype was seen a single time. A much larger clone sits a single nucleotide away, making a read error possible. CDR3 loop: CASKPSGSTDTQYF. The CDR3 bases are TGTGCCAGCAAGCCTAGCGGGAGCACAGATACGCAGTATTTT. The chain combines TRBV7-3 with TRBJ2-3; 8 nucleotides match TRBD2. The CDR3 totals 14 residues. Germline values: CDR1 SGHTA, CDR2 FQGTGA. Germline trimming cut 7 bases from V and 0 bases from J; bases unmatched to any gene: 3.

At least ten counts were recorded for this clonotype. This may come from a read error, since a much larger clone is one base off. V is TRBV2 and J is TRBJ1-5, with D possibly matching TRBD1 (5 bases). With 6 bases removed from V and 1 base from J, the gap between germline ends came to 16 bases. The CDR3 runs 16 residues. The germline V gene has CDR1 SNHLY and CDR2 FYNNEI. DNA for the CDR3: TGTGCCAGCAGACAGGAAGAGGGGATAAGCAATCAGCCCCAGCATTTT. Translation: CASRQEEGISNQPQHF.

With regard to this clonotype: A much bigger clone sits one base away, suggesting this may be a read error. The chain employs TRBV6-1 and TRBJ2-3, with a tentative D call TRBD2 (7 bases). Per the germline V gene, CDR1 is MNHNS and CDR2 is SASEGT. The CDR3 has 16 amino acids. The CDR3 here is CASGEFRGASTDTQYF. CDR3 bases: TGTGCCAGCGGTGAATTTCGGGGGGCTAGCACAGATACGCAGTATTTT.

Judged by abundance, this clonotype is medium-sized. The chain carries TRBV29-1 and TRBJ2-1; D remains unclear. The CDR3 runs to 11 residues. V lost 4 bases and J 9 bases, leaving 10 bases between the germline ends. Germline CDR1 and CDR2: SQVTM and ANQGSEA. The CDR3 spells CSVVISSEQFF. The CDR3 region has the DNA TGCAGCGTTGTTATTAGCAGTGAGCAGTTCTTC.

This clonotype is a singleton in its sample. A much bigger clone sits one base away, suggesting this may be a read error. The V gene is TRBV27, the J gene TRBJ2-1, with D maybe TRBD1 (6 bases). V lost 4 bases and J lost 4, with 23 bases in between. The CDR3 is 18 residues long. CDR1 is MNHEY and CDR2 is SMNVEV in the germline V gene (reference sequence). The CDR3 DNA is TGTGCCAGCAGTTCCATATCCCCCGGACAGATAAGATACAATGAGCAGTTCTTC. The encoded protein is CASSSISPGQIRYNEQFF.

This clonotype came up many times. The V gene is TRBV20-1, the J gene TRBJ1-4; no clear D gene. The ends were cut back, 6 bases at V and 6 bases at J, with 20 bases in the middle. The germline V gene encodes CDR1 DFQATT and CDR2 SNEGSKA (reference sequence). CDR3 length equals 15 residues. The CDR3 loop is CSASRKPGNDEKLFF. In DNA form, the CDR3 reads TGCAGTGCCAGTCGTAAGCCGGGGAACGATGAAAAACTGTTTTTT.

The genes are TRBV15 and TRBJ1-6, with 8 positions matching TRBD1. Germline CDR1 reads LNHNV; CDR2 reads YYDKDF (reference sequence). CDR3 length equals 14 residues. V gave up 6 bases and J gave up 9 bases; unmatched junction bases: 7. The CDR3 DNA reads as TGTGCCACCAGACTCGGGACAGGTAGTTCACCCCTCCACTTT. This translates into CATRLGTGSSPLHF. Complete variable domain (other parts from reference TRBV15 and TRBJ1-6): DAMVIQNPRYQVTQFGKPVTLSCSQTLNHNVMYWYQQKSSQAPKLLFHYYDKDFNNEADTPDNFQSRRPNTSFCFLDIRSPGLGDTAMYLCATRLGTGSSPLHFGNGTRLTVT.

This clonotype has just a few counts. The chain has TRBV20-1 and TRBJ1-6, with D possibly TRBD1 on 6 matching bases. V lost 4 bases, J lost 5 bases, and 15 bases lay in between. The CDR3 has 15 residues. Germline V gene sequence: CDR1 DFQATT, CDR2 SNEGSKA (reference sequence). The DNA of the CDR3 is TGCAGTGCTACTCCCCCAGGGGAGCATAATTCACCCCTCCACTTT. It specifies CSATPPGEHNSPLHF.

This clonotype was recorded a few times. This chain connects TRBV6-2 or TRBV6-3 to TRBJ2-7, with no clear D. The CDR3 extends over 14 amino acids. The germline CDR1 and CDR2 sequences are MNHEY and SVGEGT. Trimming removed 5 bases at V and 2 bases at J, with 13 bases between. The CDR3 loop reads CASSLRPAAYEQYV. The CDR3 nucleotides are TGTGCCAGCAGTCTTCGTCCGGCCGCCTACGAGCAGTACGTC.

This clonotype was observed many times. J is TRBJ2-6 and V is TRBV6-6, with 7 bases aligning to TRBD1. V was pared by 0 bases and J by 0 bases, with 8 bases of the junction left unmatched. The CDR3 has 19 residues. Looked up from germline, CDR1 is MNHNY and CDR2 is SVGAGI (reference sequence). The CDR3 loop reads CASSYSTGLGASGANVLTF. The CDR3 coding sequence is TGTGCCAGCAGTTACTCGACAGGGCTAGGGGCCTCTGGGGCCAACGTCCTGACTTTC.

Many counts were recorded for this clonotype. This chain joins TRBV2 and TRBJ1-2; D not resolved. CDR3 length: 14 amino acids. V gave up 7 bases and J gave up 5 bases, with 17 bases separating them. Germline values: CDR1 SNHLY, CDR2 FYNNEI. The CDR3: CASTAKEGAYGYTF. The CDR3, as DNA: TGTGCCAGCACCGCAAAAGAGGGCGCTTATGGCTACACCTTC.

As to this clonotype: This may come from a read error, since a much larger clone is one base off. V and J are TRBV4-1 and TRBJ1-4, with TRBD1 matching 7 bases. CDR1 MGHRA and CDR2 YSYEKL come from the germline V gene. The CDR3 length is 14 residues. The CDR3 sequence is CTSSQGTEDEKLFF. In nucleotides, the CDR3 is TGCACCAGCAGCCAAGGGACAGAAGATGAAAAACTGTTTTTT.

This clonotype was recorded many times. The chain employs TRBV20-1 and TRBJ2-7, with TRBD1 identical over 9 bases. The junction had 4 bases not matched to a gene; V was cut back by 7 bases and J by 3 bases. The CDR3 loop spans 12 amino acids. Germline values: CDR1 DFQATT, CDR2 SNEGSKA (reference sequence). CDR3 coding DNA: TGCAGTGTATTGGGACAGGGCTACGAGCAGTACTTC. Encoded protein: CSVLGQGYEQYF.

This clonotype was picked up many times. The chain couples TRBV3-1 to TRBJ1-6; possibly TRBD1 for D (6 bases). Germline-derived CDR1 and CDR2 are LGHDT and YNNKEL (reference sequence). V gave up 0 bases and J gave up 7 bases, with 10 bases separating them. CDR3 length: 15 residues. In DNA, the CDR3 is TGTGCCAGCAGCCAAGATGACAGGTTCAATTCACCCCTCCACTTT. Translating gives CASSQDDRFNSPLHF.

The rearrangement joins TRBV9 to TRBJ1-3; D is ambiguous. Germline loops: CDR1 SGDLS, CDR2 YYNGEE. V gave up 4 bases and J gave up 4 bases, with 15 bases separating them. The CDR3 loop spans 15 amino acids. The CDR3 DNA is TGTGCCAGCAGCAGGCAGGTTGGCCGCGGAAACACCATATATTTT. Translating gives CASSRQVGRGNTIYF.

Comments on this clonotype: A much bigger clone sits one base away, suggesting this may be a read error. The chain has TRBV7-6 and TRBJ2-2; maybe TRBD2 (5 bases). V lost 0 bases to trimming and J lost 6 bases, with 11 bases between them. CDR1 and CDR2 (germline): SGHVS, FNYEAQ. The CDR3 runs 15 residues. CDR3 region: CASSLAYSGAGELFF. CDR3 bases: TGTGCCAGCAGCTTAGCGTACAGCGGAGCCGGGGAGCTGTTTTTT.

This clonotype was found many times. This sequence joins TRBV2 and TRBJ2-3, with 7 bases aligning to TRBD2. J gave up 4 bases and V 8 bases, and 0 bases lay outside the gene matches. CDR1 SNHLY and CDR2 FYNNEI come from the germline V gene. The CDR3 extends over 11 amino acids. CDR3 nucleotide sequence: TGTGCCAGCGGGAGGGCAGATACGCAGTATTTT. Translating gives CASGRADTQYF.

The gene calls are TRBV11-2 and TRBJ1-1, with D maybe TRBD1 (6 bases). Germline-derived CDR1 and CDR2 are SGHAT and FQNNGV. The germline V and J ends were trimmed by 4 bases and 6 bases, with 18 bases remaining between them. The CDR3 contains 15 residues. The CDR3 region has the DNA TGTGCCAGCAGCTCAACAGGGTGGAGGGGCCCTGAAGCTTTCTTT. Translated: CASSSTGWRGPEAFF. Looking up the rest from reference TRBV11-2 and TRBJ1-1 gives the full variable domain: EAGVAQSPRYKIIEKRQSVAFWCNPISGHATLYWYQQILGQGPKLLIQFQNNGVVDDSQLPKDRFSAERLKGVDSTLKIQPAKLEDSAVYLCASSSTGWRGPEAFFGQGTRLTVV.

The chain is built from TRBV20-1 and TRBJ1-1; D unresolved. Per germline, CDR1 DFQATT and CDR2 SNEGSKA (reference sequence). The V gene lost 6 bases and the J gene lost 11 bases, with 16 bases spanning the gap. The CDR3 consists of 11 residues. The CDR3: CSAASNEKAFF. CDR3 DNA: TGCAGTGCCGCATCGAATGAGAAGGCTTTCTTT.

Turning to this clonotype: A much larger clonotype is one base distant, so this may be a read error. The CDR3 loop reads CASGYKGVAYGYTF. The CDR3 DNA sequence: TGTGCCAGCGGTTACAAGGGGGTGGCCTATGGCTACACCTTC. The genes are TRBV6-6 and TRBJ1-2; TRBD1 is a possible D gene (6 bases). Germline CDR1 MNHNY, CDR2 SVGAGI (reference sequence). The CDR3 contains 14 residues.

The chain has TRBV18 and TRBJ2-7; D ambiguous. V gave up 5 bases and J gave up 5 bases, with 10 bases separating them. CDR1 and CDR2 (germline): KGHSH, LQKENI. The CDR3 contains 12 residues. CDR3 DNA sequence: TGTGCCAGCTCAGGGGATGTACACGAGCAGTACTTC. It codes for CASSGDVHEQYF.

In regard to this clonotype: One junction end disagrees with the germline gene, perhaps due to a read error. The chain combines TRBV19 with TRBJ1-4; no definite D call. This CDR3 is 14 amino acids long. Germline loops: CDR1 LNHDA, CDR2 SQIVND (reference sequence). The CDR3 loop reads CVSSDGRENEKLFF. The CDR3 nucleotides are TGTGTCAGTAGCGATGGACGCGAGAATGAAAAACTGTTTTTT.

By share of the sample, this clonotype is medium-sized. The CDR3 loop reads CSASSLAFRTGQYNEQFF. The CDR3, as DNA: TGCAGTGCTAGCAGCTTGGCCTTTCGGACAGGGCAATACAATGAGCAGTTCTTC. The V call is TRBV20-1, the J call TRBJ2-1, with 8 bases identical to TRBD1. The V segment lost 3 bases and the J segment 4 bases; nucleotides outside the gene matches: 17. This CDR3 is 18 amino acids long. From germline, CDR1 is DFQATT and CDR2 SNEGSKA (reference sequence).

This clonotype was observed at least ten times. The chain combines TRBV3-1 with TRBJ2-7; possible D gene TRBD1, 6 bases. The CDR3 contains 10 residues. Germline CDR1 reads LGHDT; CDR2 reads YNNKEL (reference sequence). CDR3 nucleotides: TGTGCCAGCAGCCAACCGGACAGCAACGTC. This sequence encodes CASSQPDSNV.

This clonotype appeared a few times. DNA for the CDR3: TGTGCCACCAGTGACCCCTCTAGCGGGAGGTCATACAATGAGCAGTTCTTC. Residues: CATSDPSSGRSYNEQFF. This chain links TRBV24-1 with TRBJ2-1; 11 bases are a match to TRBD2. The trim removed 4 bases at V and 4 bases at J, leaving 8 bases unmatched. This CDR3 has 17 residues. Looked up from germline, CDR1 is KGHDR and CDR2 is SFDVKD.

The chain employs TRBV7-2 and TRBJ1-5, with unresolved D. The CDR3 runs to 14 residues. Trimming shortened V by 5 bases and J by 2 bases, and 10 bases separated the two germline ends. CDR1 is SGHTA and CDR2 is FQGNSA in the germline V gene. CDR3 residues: CASSPSEGNQPQHF. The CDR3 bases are TGTGCCAGCAGCCCCAGTGAGGGCAATCAGCCCCAGCATTTT.